This T cell receptor beta chain was retrieved from a study of blood T cell repertoires in COVID-19. At the level of the study: There were acute and convalescent COVID-19 samples, and they came from the United States, Italy and Spain.

Original analysis: The assay estimated nucleated cells by amplifying reference gene primers. The method was immunoSEQ multiplex PCR; TCRdb's version includes in-frame clones alone and lacks a portion of them. D and trimming come from the DNA, and the V and J calls and clone size come from that table. The sample holds more than 200,000 clones, roughly 89% seen once. J lost 5 bases, V lost 7 bases, and 10 bases had no gene match. The CDR3 has 15 residues. Looked up from germline, CDR1 is MNHEY and CDR2 is SVGAGI. The chain carries TRBV6-5 and TRBJ2-1; 8 bases fit TRBD2. This sequence was found in a woman aged 25 to 39 who had recovered from COVID-19. Sequenced sample: PBMCs or T cells enriched from blood (not recorded which). The CDR3 coding sequence is TGTGCCAGCACTAATCGGGAGGGCCGGAACAATGAGCAGTTCTTC. It translates to CASTNREGRNNEQFF.